The rows below give T cell receptor beta chains drawn from one sample of a study of T-cell memory formation after mild COVID-19. TCRdb re-called the 5' RACE reads through MiXCR, storing one row per CDR3 protein. The table records almost 350,000 distinct CDR3 sequences, around a fifth of them present only once. The material sequenced was PBMCs or a T cell subset sorted from them (not recorded which). The receptors come from a man aged 18-30 years who had mild COVID-19 (a few samples of this study predate the infection). Cell type and time point are not known. Both conserved end residues are part of each CDR3. D genes are given only for firm matches. Clone size, where shown, is once, few, many, or a class for clones that have expanded.

CDR3aa,CDR3nt,v_gene,abundance,d_gene,j_gene
CASSFGPGHTEAFF,TGTGCCAGCAGCTTCGGTCCTGGGCACACTGAAGCTTTCTTT,TRBV5-6,NA,NA,TRBJ1-1
CASSLRTGDGAKNIQYF,TGTGCCAGCAGCTTACGAACAGGGGACGGTGCCAAAAACATTCAGTACTTC,TRBV7-2,once,TRBD1,TRBJ2-4
CASSKEVSGYNEQFF,TGTGCCAGCAGCAAAGAAGTTAGCGGCTACAATGAGCAGTTCTTC,TRBV9,few,NA,TRBJ2-1
CSVEGPPVYEQYF,TGCAGCGTCGAGGGCCCACCGGTCTACGAGCAGTACTTC,TRBV29-1,few,NA,TRBJ2-7
CASSYDGYNSPLHF,TGTGCCAGCAGCTACGACGGCTATAATTCACCCCTCCACTTT,TRBV12-3/TRBV12-4,NA,NA,TRBJ1-6
CASSFRGVFSSGYTF,TGTGCCAGCAGTTTCAGAGGGGTCTTTTCTTCTGGCTACACCTTC,TRBV6-6,NA,NA,TRBJ1-2
CASSYSRTGYGEAFF,TGTGCCAGCAGTTACTCGAGGACAGGGTATGGTGAAGCTTTCTTT,TRBV6-2/TRBV6-3,NA,TRBD1,TRBJ1-1
CSASRGAWYNEQFF,TGCAGTGCGTCACGGGGGGCCTGGTACAATGAGCAGTTCTTC,TRBV20-1,few,NA,TRBJ2-1
CSAIAGATDTQYF,TGCAGCGCAATAGCGGGAGCCACAGATACGCAGTATTTT,TRBV20-1,NA,TRBD2,TRBJ2-3
CASSLGPDNYGYTF,TGCGCCAGCAGCTTGGGCCCGGATAACTATGGCTACACCTTC,TRBV5-1,few,NA,TRBJ1-2
CASSQGRGYTYEQYF,TGCGCCAGCAGCCAGGGCAGGGGGTATACCTACGAGCAGTACTTC,TRBV4-3,NA,TRBD1,TRBJ2-7
CASRSYRVGSGNTIYF,TGTGCCAGCAGATCATACAGGGTTGGCTCTGGAAACACCATATATTTT,TRBV12-3/TRBV12-4,NA,NA,TRBJ1-3
CASSRGQGVWTGELFF,TGCGCCAGCAGCCGAGGACAGGGGGTTTGGACCGGGGAGCTGTTTTTT,TRBV4-3,few,TRBD1,TRBJ2-2
CASSFRTGHQPQHF,TGTGCAAGCAGTTTCCGGACAGGGCATCAGCCCCAGCATTTT,TRBV6-5,few,TRBD1,TRBJ1-5
CASGGRETQYF,TGTGCCTCTGGGGGGCGAGAGACCCAGTACTTC,TRBV10-3,few,NA,TRBJ2-5
CASSSNGGSYEQYF,TGTGCCAGCTCAAGTAATGGGGGCTCCTACGAGCAGTACTTC,TRBV18,few,NA,TRBJ2-7
CASSPTGVTGELFF,TGTGCCAGCAGTCCGACAGGGGTCACCGGGGAGCTGTTTTTT,TRBV2,few,TRBD1,TRBJ2-2
CASSPDRGGGNEQFF,TGTGCCAGCAGCCCGGACAGGGGGGGGGGCAATGAGCAGTTCTTC,TRBV7-6,NA,TRBD1,TRBJ2-1
CASSWDSGRYGYTF,TGCGCCAGCAGCTGGGACAGTGGAAGGTATGGCTACACCTTC,TRBV5-1,NA,TRBD1,TRBJ1-2
CASSLDWGPYEQYF,TGCGCCAGCAGCTTGGATTGGGGTCCCTACGAGCAGTACTTC,TRBV5-1,NA,NA,TRBJ2-7
CASSFRDRGRDTQYF,TGTGCCAGCAGCTTCCGGGACAGGGGTAGAGATACGCAGTATTTT,TRBV7-8,many,TRBD1,TRBJ2-3
CASSERNRVVNGYTF,TGTGCCAGCAGTGAGAGAAACAGGGTTGTAAACGGCTACACCTTC,TRBV12-3/TRBV12-4,few,NA,TRBJ1-2
CASSPRGQGTDTQYF,TGTGCCAGCTCACCACGGGGACAGGGTACAGATACGCAGTATTTT,TRBV18,few,TRBD1,TRBJ2-3
CACDRGDGYTF,TGTGCCTGTGACCGCGGGGATGGCTACACCTTC,TRBV30,NA,NA,TRBJ1-2
CASSLGVGGPGAFF,TGTGCCAGCAGCTTAGGGGTTGGTGGGCCAGGGGCTTTCTTT,TRBV7-9,NA,NA,TRBJ1-1
CASRYSTGAGEQYF,TGTGCCAGCAGATACTCAACAGGGGCCGGCGAGCAGTACTTC,TRBV11-2,few,TRBD1,TRBJ2-7
CASSEFGGQETQYF,TGTGCCAGCAGTGAATTCGGGGGGCAAGAGACCCAGTACTTC,TRBV6-1,NA,TRBD2,TRBJ2-5
CATSVRGILQETQYF,TGTGCCACCAGTGTTCGAGGCATCCTTCAAGAGACCCAGTACTTC,TRBV24-1,NA,NA,TRBJ2-5
CASSLSGGGPNEQFF,TGCGCCAGCAGCTTGTCGGGGGGAGGTCCCAATGAGCAGTTCTTC,TRBV5-1,few,TRBD2,TRBJ2-1
CASGPTGANEQFF,TGTGCTAGTGGTCCCACAGGGGCCAATGAGCAGTTCTTC,TRBV12-5,few,TRBD1,TRBJ2-1
CASSDSRLAEETQYF,TGTGCCAGCAGTGACTCGAGACTAGCAGAAGAGACCCAGTACTTC,TRBV2,NA,TRBD2,TRBJ2-5
CATSGARNEQFF,TGTGCCACTAGCGGGGCCCGCAATGAGCAGTTCTTC,TRBV15,NA,TRBD2,TRBJ2-1
CASSPNPPGGNYGYTF,TGTGCCAGCAGCCCTAACCCCCCCGGGGGCAACTATGGCTACACCTTC,TRBV7-2,NA,NA,TRBJ1-2
CASRQNTEAFF,TGTGCCAGCAGACAAAACACTGAAGCTTTCTTT,TRBV12-3/TRBV12-4,few,NA,TRBJ1-1
CASSTGLWDPLHF,TGTGCCAGCAGCACGGGACTCTGGGATCCCCTCCACTTT,TRBV21-1,NA,NA,TRBJ1-6
CAIRLTGGSYGYTF,TGTGCCATCAGATTGACAGGGGGAAGCTATGGCTACACCTTC,TRBV10-3,NA,TRBD1,TRBJ1-2
CASSWTTSGLTDTQYF,TGCGCCAGCAGTTGGACTACTAGCGGTCTAACAGATACGCAGTATTTT,TRBV4-1,NA,TRBD2,TRBJ2-3
CASSLTRADEKLFF,TGTGCCAGCAGTTTAACCAGGGCCGATGAAAAACTGTTTTTT,TRBV12-3/TRBV12-4,few,NA,TRBJ1-4
CASSLAPGLNYGYTF,TGCGCCAGCAGCTTGGCCCCAGGGCTTAACTATGGCTACACCTTC,TRBV5-1,NA,NA,TRBJ1-2